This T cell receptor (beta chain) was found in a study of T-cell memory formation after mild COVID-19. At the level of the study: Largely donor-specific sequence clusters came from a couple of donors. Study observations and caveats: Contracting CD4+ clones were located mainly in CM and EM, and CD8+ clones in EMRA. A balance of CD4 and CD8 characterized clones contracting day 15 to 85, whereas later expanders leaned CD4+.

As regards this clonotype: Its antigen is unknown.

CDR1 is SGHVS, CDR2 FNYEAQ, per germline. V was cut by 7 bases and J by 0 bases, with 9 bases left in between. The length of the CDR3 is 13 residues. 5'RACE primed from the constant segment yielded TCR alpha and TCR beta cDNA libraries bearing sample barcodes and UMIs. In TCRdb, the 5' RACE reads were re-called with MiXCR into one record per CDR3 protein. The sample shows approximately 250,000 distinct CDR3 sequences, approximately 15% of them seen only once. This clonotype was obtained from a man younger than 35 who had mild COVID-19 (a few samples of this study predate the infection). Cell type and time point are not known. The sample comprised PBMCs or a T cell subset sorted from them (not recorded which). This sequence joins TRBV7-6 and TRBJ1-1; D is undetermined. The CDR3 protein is CASTSQMNTEAFF. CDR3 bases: TGTGCCAGCACCTCCCAGATGAACACTGAAGCTTTCTTT.